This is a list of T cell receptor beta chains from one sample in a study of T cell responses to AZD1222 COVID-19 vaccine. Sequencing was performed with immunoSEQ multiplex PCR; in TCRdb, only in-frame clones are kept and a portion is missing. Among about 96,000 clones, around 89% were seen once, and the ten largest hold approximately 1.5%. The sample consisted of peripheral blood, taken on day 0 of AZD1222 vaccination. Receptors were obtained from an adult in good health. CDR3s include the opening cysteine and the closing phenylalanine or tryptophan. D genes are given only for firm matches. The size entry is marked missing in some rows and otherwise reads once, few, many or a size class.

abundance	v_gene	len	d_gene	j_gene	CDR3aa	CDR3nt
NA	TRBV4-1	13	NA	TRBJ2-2	CASSPGFTGELFF	TGCGCCAGCAGCCCCGGGTTCACCGGGGAGCTGTTTTTT
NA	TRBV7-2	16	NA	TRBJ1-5	CASSLGGGTPNQPQHF	TGTGCCAGCAGCTTAGGTGGTGGGACACCGAATCAGCCCCAGCATTTT
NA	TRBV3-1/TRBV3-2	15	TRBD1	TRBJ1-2	CASSLEGAKNYGYTF	TGTGCCAGCAGCCTCGAGGGGGCGAAAAACTATGGCTACACCTTC
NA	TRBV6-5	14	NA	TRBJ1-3	CASSRDYSGNTIYF	TGTGCCAGCAGCCGAGACTACTCTGGAAACACCATATATTTT
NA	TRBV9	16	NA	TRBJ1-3	CASSAQGGKAGNTIYF	TGTGCCAGCAGTGCGCAAGGGGGGAAGGCTGGAAACACCATATATTTT
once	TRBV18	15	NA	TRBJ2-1	CASSPPHLTANEQFF	TGTGCCAGCTCACCACCTCACCTCACGGCCAATGAGCAGTTCTTC
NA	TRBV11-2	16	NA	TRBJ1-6	CASSLVRDTYNSPLHF	TGTGCCAGCAGCTTAGTTCGGGACACCTATAATTCACCCCTCCACTTT
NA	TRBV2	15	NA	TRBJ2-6	CASSEALPGANVLTF	TGTGCCAGCAGTGAAGCTCTACCTGGGGCCAACGTCCTGACTTTC
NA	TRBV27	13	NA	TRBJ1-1	CASSLGMNTEAFF	TGTGCCAGCAGCCTAGGCATGAACACTGAAGCTTTCTTT
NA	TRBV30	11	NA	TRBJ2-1	CAFGGRNEQFF	TGTGCCTTCGGGGGCAGAAATGAGCAGTTCTTC
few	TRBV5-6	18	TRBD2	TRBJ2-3	CASSLALAGGRGADTQYF	TGTGCCAGCAGCTTGGCCCTAGCGGGGGGCCGAGGCGCAGATACGCAGTATTTT
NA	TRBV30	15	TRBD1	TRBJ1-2	CAWSTTAGGHYGYTF	TGTGCCTGGAGTACCACCGCAGGGGGACACTATGGCTACACCTTC
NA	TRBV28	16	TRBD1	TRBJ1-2	CASSLSVPRTGYGYTF	TGTGCCAGCAGTCTATCAGTTCCTCGGACAGGATATGGCTACACCTTC
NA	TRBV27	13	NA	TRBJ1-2	CASSPQRNYGYTF	TGTGCCAGCAGTCCCCAACGTAACTATGGCTACACCTTC
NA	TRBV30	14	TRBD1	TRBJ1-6	CAWGAGGRNSPLHF	TGTGCCTGGGGGGCAGGGGGCCGTAATTCACCCCTCCACTTT
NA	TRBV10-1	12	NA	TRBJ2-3	CASGSVGDTQYF	TGCGCCTCCGGGTCAGTGGGAGATACGCAGTATTTT
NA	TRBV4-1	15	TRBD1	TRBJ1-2	CASSQAGQGFPGYTF	TGCGCCAGCAGCCAAGCGGGACAGGGTTTTCCTGGCTACACCTTC
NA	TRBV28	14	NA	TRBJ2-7	CASREGGGTYEQYF	TGTGCCAGCAGGGAGGGGGGAGGAACCTACGAGCAGTACTTC
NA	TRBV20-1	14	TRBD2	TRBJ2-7	CSASHSGGTYEQYF	TGCAGTGCTAGTCACAGCGGGGGAACCTACGAGCAGTACTTC
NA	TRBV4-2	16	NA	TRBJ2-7	CASSLRSAPGSYEQYF	TGTGCCAGCAGCCTAAGATCGGCGCCGGGAAGTTACGAGCAGTACTTC
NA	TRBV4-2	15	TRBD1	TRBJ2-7	CASSQEGTGLVEQYF	TGTGCCAGCAGCCAAGAGGGGACAGGGTTGGTCGAGCAGTACTTC
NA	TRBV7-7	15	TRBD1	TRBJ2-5	CASSLGGQEQETQYF	TGTGCTAGCAGCTTAGGAGGACAGGAGCAAGAGACCCAGTACTTC
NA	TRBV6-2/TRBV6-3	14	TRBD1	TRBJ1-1	CASSITGGNTEAFF	TGTGCCAGCAGTATCACAGGGGGCAACACTGAAGCTTTCTTT
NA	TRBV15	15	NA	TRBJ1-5	CATREQGFSNQPQHF	TGTGCCACCCGGGAGCAGGGATTCAGCAATCAGCCCCAGCATTTT
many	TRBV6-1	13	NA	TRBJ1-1	CASSESENTEAFF	TGTGCCAGCAGTGAATCAGAGAACACTGAAGCTTTCTTT
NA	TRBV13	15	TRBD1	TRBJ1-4	CASSTTGAGNEKLFF	TGTGCCAGCAGTACTACAGGGGCGGGTAATGAAAAACTGTTTTTT
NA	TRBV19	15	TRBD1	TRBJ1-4	CASSRIQGSREKLFF	TGTGCCAGTAGTAGGATACAGGGGTCTCGAGAAAAACTGTTTTTT
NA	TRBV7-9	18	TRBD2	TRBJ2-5	CASSLQGLAGPYQETQYF	TGTGCCAGCAGCCTACAGGGACTAGCGGGGCCCTACCAAGAGACCCAGTACTTC
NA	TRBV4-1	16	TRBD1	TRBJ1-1	CASSQGQGALNTEAFF	TGCGCCAGCAGCCAAGGACAGGGGGCCTTGAACACTGAAGCTTTCTTT
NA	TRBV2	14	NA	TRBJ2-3	CASSPLRNRDTQYF	TGTGCCAGCAGTCCGCTAAGGAACCGCGATACGCAGTATTTT
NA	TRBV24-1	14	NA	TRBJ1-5	CATSDSHISQPQHF	TGTGCCACCAGTGATTCCCATATTTCTCAGCCCCAGCATTTT
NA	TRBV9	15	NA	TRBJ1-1	CASSPGQLMNTEAFF	TGTGCCAGCAGCCCAGGACAGCTTATGAACACTGAAGCTTTCTTT
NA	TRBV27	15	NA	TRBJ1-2	CASSSQLEGSYGYTF	TGTGCCAGCAGTTCCCAGCTAGAGGGGAGCTATGGCTACACCTTC
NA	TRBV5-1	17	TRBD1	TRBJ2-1	CASSLGRQGGSYNEQFF	TGCGCCAGCAGCTTGGGTAGACAGGGGGGGTCCTACAATGAGCAGTTCTTC
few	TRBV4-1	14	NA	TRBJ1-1	CASSQHPGNTEAFF	TGCGCCAGCAGCCAACACCCGGGGAACACTGAAGCTTTCTTT
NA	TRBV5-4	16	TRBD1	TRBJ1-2	CASRQTGSGNYGGYTF	TGTGCCAGCAGGCAGACAGGGAGCGGAAACTATGGCGGCTACACCTTC
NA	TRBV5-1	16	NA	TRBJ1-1	CASSLGVRVENTEAFF	TGCGCCAGCAGCTTGGGTGTCAGGGTGGAGAACACTGAAGCTTTCTTT
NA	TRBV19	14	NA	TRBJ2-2	CASSNRVGTGELFF	TGTGCCAGTAGTAACAGGGTTGGGACCGGGGAGCTGTTTTTT
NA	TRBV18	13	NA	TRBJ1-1	CASSPRDGPEAFF	TGTGCCAGCTCACCAAGGGACGGACCTGAAGCTTTCTTT
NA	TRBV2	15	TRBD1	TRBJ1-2	CASRWDRVPNYGYTF	TGTGCCAGCAGATGGGACAGGGTGCCTAACTATGGCTACACCTTC
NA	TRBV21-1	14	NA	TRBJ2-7	CASSNRDRVAEQYF	TGTGCCAGCAGCAACCGGGACAGGGTAGCCGAGCAGTACTTC
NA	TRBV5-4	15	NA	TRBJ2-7	CASSLRAGSSYEQYF	TGTGCCAGCAGCTTAAGGGCTGGGAGCTCCTACGAGCAGTACTTC
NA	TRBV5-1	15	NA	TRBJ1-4	CASSRSQGANEKLFF	TGCGCCAGCAGCAGATCCCAGGGTGCCAACGAAAAACTGTTTTTT
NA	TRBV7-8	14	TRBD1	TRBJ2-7	CASSWGQGANEQYF	TGTGCCAGCAGCTGGGGACAGGGTGCGAATGAGCAGTACTTC
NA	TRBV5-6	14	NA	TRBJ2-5	CASSITGTQETQYF	TGTGCCAGCAGCATTACCGGGACCCAAGAGACCCAGTACTTC
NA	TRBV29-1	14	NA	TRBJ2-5	CSVTSGGGQETQYF	TGCAGCGTTACCTCCGGAGGGGGTCAAGAGACCCAGTACTTC
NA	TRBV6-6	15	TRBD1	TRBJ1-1	CASSYSNRGNTEAFF	TGTGCCAGCAGTTACTCGAACAGGGGGAACACTGAAGCTTTCTTT
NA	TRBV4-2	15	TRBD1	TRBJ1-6	CASSRDRDSFSPLHF	TGTGCCAGCAGCCGAGACCGGGACAGCTTTTCACCCCTCCACTTT
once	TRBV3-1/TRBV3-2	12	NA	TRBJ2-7	CASSVQSYEQYF	TGTGCCAGCAGCGTTCAGTCGTACGAGCAGTACTTC
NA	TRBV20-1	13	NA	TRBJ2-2	CSASRPDTGELFF	TGCAGTGCTAGTCGGCCAGACACCGGGGAGCTGTTTTTT
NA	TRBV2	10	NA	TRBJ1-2	CASSNYGYTF	TGTGCCAGCAGTAACTATGGCTACACCTTC
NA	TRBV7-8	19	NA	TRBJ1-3	CASSLARVASNRAGNTIYF	TGTGCCAGCAGCTTAGCGCGTGTGGCGTCGAACAGGGCTGGAAACACCATATATTTT
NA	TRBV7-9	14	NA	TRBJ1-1	CASSSIAGNTEAFF	TGTGCCAGCAGCTCTATAGCTGGGAACACTGAAGCTTTCTTT
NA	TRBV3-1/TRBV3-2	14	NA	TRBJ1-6	CASSQVQYNSPLHF	TGTGCCAGCAGCCAAGTCCAGTATAATTCACCCCTCCACTTT
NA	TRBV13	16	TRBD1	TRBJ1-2	CASSLGTGGAQDGYTF	TGTGCCAGCAGCTTAGGGACAGGGGGCGCTCAGGATGGCTACACCTTC
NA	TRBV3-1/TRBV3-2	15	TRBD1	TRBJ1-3	CASSQTTGVGNTIYF	TGTGCCAGCAGCCAGACGACAGGGGTGGGAAACACCATATATTTT
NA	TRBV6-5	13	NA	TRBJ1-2	CATSNRALYGYTF	TGTGCCACCTCGAACAGGGCACTCTATGGCTACACCTTC
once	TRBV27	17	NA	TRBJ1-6	CASSADSGLTYNSPLHF	TGTGCCAGCAGCGCCGATTCCGGCCTTACTTATAATTCACCCCTCCACTTT
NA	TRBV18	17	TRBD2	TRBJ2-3	CASSPQVGLADSDTQYF	TGTGCCAGCTCACCCCAGGTTGGACTAGCGGACTCAGATACGCAGTATTTT
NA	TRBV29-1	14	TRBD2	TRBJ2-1	CSAGTSGGAGEQFF	TGCAGCGCAGGGACTAGCGGGGGGGCCGGTGAGCAGTTCTTC